The 19 T cell receptor beta chains below come from one sample, sequenced in a study of blood T cells in healthy people across ages. PCR was performed a second time for roughly 6 to 12 cycles using a sample-barcoded 5' primer and a J-beta primer mix. MiXCR, applied by TCRdb to the 5' RACE reads, yields one record per CDR3 protein. The sample yields approximately 800,000 distinct CDR3 sequences, 55% to 65% seen once. Sequencing was done on a sample of blood. Receptors originate from a man aged 30-40 years in good health.

Only a few counts were recorded for this clonotype. The CDR3, as DNA: TGTGCCAGCAGCTTATGGTCTGCGGGGGCCAACGTCCTGACTTTC. Protein sequence: CASSLWSAGANVLTF. The chain links TRBV7-2 to TRBJ2-6; D unclear. Germline CDR1 and CDR2: SGHTA and FQGNSA. Between the trimmed V and J ends, which lost 2 bases and 4 bases, there was a span of 9 bases. The CDR3 loop spans 15 amino acids.

The chain is built from TRBV28 and TRBJ2-5; no reliable D call. The CDR3 is 14 amino acids. The V end lost 6 bases, the J end lost 2 bases, and 13 bases lay between the germline ends. CDR1 is MDHEN and CDR2 is SYDVKM in the germline V gene. In DNA, the CDR3 is TGTGCCAGCAGCCCCGTTGACTCGCAAGAGACCCAGTACTTC. The encoded protein is CASSPVDSQETQYF.

The sample holds a few counts of this clonotype. CDR3 nucleotide sequence: TGTGCCAGCAGTGAGCAAATCAATGAGCAGTTCTTC. Residues: CASSEQINEQFF. The chain recombines TRBV28 with TRBJ2-1; no clear D gene. Germline V gene data show CDR1 as MDHEN and CDR2 as SYDVKM. Trimming shortened V by 5 bases and J by 6 bases, and 8 bases separated the two germline ends. This CDR3 is built from 12 residues.

This sequence joins TRBV29-1 and TRBJ2-4; the D gene is possibly TRBD1 (6 bases). The germline CDR1 and CDR2 sequences are SQVTM and ANQGSEA. Trimming took off 4 bases at V and 13 bases at J, with 17 bases between the two ends. The CDR3 spans 12 residues. For the CDR3, the DNA is TGCAGCGTTGCGACGGACAGTCCCCAGCAGTACTTC. Its translation is CSVATDSPQQYF.

V and J are TRBV5-1 and TRBJ2-5; 9 nucleotides line up with TRBD1. The CDR3 covers 14 residues. Looked up from germline, CDR1 is SGHRS and CDR2 is YFSETQ. With 6 bases clipped from V and 5 bases from J, the junction kept 8 bases outside the gene matches. CDR3 protein: CASTTGGIRETQYF. DNA of the CDR3: TGCGCCAGCACCACAGGGGGCATAAGGGAGACCCAGTACTTC. The entire variable domain, with the rest obtained from reference TRBV5-1 and TRBJ2-5, is as follows: KAGVTQTPRYLIKTRGQQVTLSCSPISGHRSVSWYQQTPGQGLQFLFEYFSETQRNKGNFPGRFSGRQFSNSRSEMNVSTLELGDSALYLCASTTGGIRETQYFGPGTRLLVL.

This chain uses TRBV12-3 or TRBV12-4 with TRBJ1-6; D is uncertain. This CDR3 is built from 14 residues. V was trimmed by 3 bases and J by 1 base, leaving 4 bases between them. CDR3 protein: CASSFNSYNSPLHF. The CDR3 nucleotides are TGTGCCAGCAGTTTTAATTCCTATAATTCACCCCTCCACTTT.

CDR3 protein: CATGTPQETQYF. The CDR3, as DNA: TGTGCCACAGGGACACCCCAAGAGACCCAGTACTTC. The chain couples TRBV10-3 to TRBJ2-5; D might be TRBD1 (6 bases). Germline CDR1 and CDR2: ENHRY and SYGVKD. V lost 10 bases and J 1 base, leaving 10 bases between the germline ends. This CDR3 is built from 12 residues.

The V and J genes are TRBV6-5 and TRBJ2-4; 8 nucleotides match TRBD2. The ends lost 6 bases at V and 3 bases at J; junction bases unmatched: 7. This CDR3 is 15 amino acids long. CDR1 is MNHEY and CDR2 is SVGAGI in the germline V gene. CDR3 in amino acids: CASSPKGLVKNIQYF. The CDR3 nucleotides read TGTGCCAGCAGCCCCAAGGGACTAGTCAAAAACATTCAGTACTTC.

The chain employs TRBV5-1 and TRBJ2-1, with D perhaps being TRBD1 or TRBD2 (5 bases each). CDR1 and CDR2 from the germline V gene are SGHRS and YFSETQ. The CDR3 sequence is 13 residues long. Trimming stripped 4 bases from V and 5 bases from J, with 10 bases between. The CDR3 bases are TGCGCCAGCAGCAAGGGACGGAACAATGAGCAGTTCTTC. It is translated as CASSKGRNNEQFF.

V and J are TRBV4-3 and TRBJ1-1; D is unclear. The CDR3 covers 17 residues. Germline V gene lookup returns CDR1 LGHNA and CDR2 YSLEER. Trimming removed 2 bases from V and 1 base from J, with 17 bases in between. CDR3: CASSQHPSVEENTEAFF. The DNA for the CDR3 is TGCGCCAGCAGCCAACACCCCTCCGTAGAGGAGAACACTGAAGCTTTCTTT.

The V gene is TRBV28, the J gene TRBJ2-7, with a tentative D call TRBD1 (6 bases). Trimming removed 6 bases at V and 1 base at J, with 10 bases between. The CDR3 has 13 residues. Germline-derived CDR1 and CDR2 are MDHEN and SYDVKM. CDR3 sequence (DNA): TGTGCCAGCAGGACCACAGGGTCCTACGAGCAGTACTTC. It translates to CASRTTGSYEQYF.

This chain joins TRBV7-3 and TRBJ2-3; 9 bases are a match to TRBD1. After removal of 5 bases from V and 5 bases from J, the junction contained 11 bases not matched to a gene. The CDR3 length is 16 residues. Germline V gives CDR1 SGHTA, CDR2 FQGTGA. The CDR3 DNA follows: TGTGCCAGCAGCGCGCAAACGGGACAGGGCGTAGATACGCAGTATTTT. Translation gives CASSAQTGQGVDTQYF. The full variable domain, in which reference TRBV7-3 and TRBJ2-3 provide the parts outside the CDR3, is GAGVSQTPSNKVTEKGKYVELRCDPISGHTALYWYRQSLGQGPEFLIYFQGTGAADDSGLPNDRFFAVRPEGSVSTLKIQRTERGDSAVYLCASSAQTGQGVDTQYFGPGTRLTVL.

This sequence joins TRBV11-2 and TRBJ2-7, with no clear D. The CDR3 consists of 16 residues. Trimming removed 0 bases at V and 0 bases at J, with 12 bases between. Germline V lookup: CDR1 SGHAT, CDR2 FQNNGV. The CDR3 region has the DNA TGTGCCAGCAGCTTAGATCAAGGCCATAGCTCCTACGAGCAGTACTTC. It yields the protein CASSLDQGHSSYEQYF.

This clonotype turned up a few times. The gene calls are TRBV12-3 or TRBV12-4 and TRBJ2-7; 7 nucleotides align to TRBD1. The CDR3 extends over 12 amino acids. The V segment lost 9 bases and the J segment 6 bases; nucleotides outside the gene matches: 8. In nucleotides, the CDR3 is TGTGCCAGTAGTCAACGGGACAGCGAGCAGTACTTC. It codes for CASSQRDSEQYF.

This sequence joins TRBV29-1 and TRBJ2-1; D gene uncertain. The germline V gene has CDR1 SQVTM and CDR2 ANQGSEA. The CDR3 loop spans 13 amino acids. V lost 1 base, J lost 1 base, and 5 bases lay in between. CDR3 coding DNA: TGCAGCGTTGAAGGGGTTTCCTACAATGAGCAGTTCTTC. Its translation is CSVEGVSYNEQFF.

This clonotype was recorded a few times. The chain recombines TRBV29-1 with TRBJ2-7, with a tentative D call TRBD1 (6 bases). Germline lookup yields CDR1 SQVTM and CDR2 ANQGSEA. CDR3 length equals 12 residues. V shed 4 bases and J shed 2 bases, with 9 bases lying between them. DNA for the CDR3: TGCAGCGTTGGAGGGGGAACCTACGAGCAGTACTTC. This sequence encodes CSVGGGTYEQYF.

V gene TRBV5-6 combines with J gene TRBJ2-5; no firm D call. Trimming shortened V by 0 bases and J by 2 bases, and 8 bases separated the two germline ends. CDR3 length equals 14 residues. Looked up from germline, CDR1 is SGHDT and CDR2 is YYEEEE. The CDR3 region is CASSLGLPQETQYF. The CDR3 coding sequence is TGTGCCAGCAGCTTGGGACTCCCGCAAGAGACCCAGTACTTC.

This clonotype was observed once. The V gene is TRBV4-3, the J gene TRBJ2-3; D is perhaps TRBD1 (7 bases). The germline V gene encodes CDR1 LGHNA and CDR2 YSLEER. This CDR3 has 17 amino acids. Between the trimmed V and J ends, which lost 0 bases and 0 bases, there was a span of 13 bases. The CDR3 spells CASSQEATGTSTDTQYF. The CDR3 DNA sequence: TGCGCCAGCAGCCAAGAGGCGACAGGGACTAGCACAGATACGCAGTATTTT.

The chain is built from TRBV5-1 and TRBJ2-1, with TRBD2 identical over 9 bases. Germline V gene data show CDR1 as SGHRS and CDR2 as YFSETQ. V lost 5 bases, J lost 5 bases, and 8 bases stayed unmatched. The CDR3 runs 15 residues. DNA for the CDR3: TGCGCCAGCAGTATCCTAGCGGGGCTCCACAATGAGCAGTTCTTC. This translates into CASSILAGLHNEQFF. The entire variable domain, with the rest obtained from reference TRBV5-1 and TRBJ2-1, is as follows: KAGVTQTPRYLIKTRGQQVTLSCSPISGHRSVSWYQQTPGQGLQFLFEYFSETQRNKGNFPGRFSGRQFSNSRSEMNVSTLELGDSALYLCASSILAGLHNEQFFGPGTRLTVL.